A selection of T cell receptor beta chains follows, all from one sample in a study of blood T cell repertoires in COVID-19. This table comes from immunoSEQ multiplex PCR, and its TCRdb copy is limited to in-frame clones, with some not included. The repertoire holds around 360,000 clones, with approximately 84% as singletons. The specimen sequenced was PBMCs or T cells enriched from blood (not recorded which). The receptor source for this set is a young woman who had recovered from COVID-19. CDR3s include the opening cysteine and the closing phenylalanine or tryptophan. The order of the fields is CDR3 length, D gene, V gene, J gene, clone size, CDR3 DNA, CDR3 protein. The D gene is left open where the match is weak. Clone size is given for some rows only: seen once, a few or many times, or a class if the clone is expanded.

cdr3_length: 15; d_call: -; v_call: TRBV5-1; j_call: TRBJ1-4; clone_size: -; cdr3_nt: TGCGCCAGCAGCAATCAAGTCCAGGGGAATGAAAAACTGTTTTTT; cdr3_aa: CASSNQVQGNEKLFF
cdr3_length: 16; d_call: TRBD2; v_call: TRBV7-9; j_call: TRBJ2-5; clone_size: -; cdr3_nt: TGTGCCAGCAGCCCATTTTTAGCGGGAGCGTCGGAGACCCAGTACTTC; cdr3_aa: CASSPFLAGASETQYF
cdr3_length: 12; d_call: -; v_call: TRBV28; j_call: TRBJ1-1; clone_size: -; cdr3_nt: TGTGCCAGCACCCCGAGGAACACTGAAGCTTTCTTT; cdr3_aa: CASTPRNTEAFF
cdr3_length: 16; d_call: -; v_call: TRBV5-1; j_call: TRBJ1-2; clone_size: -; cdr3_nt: TGCGCCAGCAGCTCGGGAGACAGAAGTGGCACCCCTGGCTACACCTTC; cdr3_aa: CASSSGDRSGTPGYTF
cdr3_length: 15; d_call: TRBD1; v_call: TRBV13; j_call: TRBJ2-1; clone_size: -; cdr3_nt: TGTGCCAGCAGCCTTGGGACAGAATGGGGCAATGAGCAGTTCTTC; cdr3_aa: CASSLGTEWGNEQFF
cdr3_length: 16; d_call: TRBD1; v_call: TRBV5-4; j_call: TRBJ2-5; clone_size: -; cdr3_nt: TGTGCCAGCAGCTATGGCGCTACAGGGGGCAGGGGGACCCAGTACTTC; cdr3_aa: CASSYGATGGRGTQYF
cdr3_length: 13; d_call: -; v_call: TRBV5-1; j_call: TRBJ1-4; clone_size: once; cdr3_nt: TGCGCCAGCAGCTTAAGGGGAGGTGAAAAACTGTTTTTT; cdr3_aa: CASSLRGGEKLFF
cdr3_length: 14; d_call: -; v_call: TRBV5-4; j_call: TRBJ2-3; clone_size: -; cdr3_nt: TGTGCCAGCACTAAGACAGGAAAGACAGATACGCAGTATTTT; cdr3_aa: CASTKTGKTDTQYF
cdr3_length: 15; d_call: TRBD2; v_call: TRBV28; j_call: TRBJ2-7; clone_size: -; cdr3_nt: TGTGCCAGCAGTTTTGGCGGGAGACGAACCTACGAGCAGTACTTC; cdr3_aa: CASSFGGRRTYEQYF
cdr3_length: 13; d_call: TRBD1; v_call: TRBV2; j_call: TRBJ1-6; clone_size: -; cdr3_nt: TGTGCCAGCAGGGACAGGGAGGATTCACCCCTCCACTTT; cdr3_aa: CASRDREDSPLHF
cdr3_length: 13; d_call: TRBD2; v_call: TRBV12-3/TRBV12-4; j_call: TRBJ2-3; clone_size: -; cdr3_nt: TGTGCCAGCCAAGCGGGGGCGGTAGATACGCAGTATTTT; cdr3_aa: CASQAGAVDTQYF
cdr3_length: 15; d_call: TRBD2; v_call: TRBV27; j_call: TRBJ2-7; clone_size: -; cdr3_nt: TGTGCCAGCAGTTTAGGCGCTAGCGGTATCTACGAGCAGTACTTC; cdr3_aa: CASSLGASGIYEQYF
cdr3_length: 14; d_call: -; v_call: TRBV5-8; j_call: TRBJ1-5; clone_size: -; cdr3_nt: TGTGCCAGCAGCTCAGGGTACGGCAATCAGCCCCAGCATTTT; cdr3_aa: CASSSGYGNQPQHF
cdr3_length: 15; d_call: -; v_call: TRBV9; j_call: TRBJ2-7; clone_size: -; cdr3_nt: TGTGCCAGCAGCGTAGATCAGGGGCTAAGCTACGAGCAGTACTTC; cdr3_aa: CASSVDQGLSYEQYF
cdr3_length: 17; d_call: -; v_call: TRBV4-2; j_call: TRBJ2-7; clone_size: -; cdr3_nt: TGTGCCAGCAGCCAGAAAACCGGGCGGGACTTAAGCTACGAGCAGTACTTC; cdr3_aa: CASSQKTGRDLSYEQYF
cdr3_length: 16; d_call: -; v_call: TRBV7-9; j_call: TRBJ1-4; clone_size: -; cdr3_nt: TGTGCCAGCAGCCAACCTCAAGGGAGATCAAATGAAAAACTGTTTTTT; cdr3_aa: CASSQPQGRSNEKLFF
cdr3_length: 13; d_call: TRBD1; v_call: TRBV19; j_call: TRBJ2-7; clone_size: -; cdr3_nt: TGTGCCAGTAGTGCAGGGGGCGGGTACGAGCAGTACTTC; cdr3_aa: CASSAGGGYEQYF
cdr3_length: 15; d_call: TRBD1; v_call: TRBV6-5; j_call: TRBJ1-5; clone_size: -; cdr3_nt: TGTGCCAGCAGCGACAGGGGAAGGGGCAATCAGCCCCAGCATTTT; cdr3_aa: CASSDRGRGNQPQHF
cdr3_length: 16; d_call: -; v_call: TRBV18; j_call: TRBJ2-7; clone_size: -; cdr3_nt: TGTGCCAGCTCACCCGAATTGACGGGAAGCTCCTACGAGCAGTACTTC; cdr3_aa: CASSPELTGSSYEQYF
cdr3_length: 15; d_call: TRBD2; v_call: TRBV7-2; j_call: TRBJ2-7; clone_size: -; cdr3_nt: TGTGCCAGCAGCCCCTCTAGCGGGAGGGCCCGGGAGCAGTACTTC; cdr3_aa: CASSPSSGRAREQYF
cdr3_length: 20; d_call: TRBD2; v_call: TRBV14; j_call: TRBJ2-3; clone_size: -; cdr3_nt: TGTGCCAGCAGCCAAGGGACTAGCGGAGCCATCTGGAGTAGCACAGATACGCAGTATTTT; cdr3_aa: CASSQGTSGAIWSSTDTQYF
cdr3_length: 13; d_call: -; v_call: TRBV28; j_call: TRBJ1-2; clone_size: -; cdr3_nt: TGTGCCAGCAGTCCCAAGGGGTACTATGGCTACACCTTC; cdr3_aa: CASSPKGYYGYTF
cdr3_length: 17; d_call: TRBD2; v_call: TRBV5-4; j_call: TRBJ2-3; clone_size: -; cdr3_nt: TGTGCCAGCAGCTTAGGCCTCGGGGCTAGCGGGGAAGATACGCAGTATTTT; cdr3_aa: CASSLGLGASGEDTQYF
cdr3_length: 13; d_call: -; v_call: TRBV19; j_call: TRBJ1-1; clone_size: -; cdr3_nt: TGTGCCAGTAGTATGGGCCTGAACACTGAAGCTTTCTTT; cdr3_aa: CASSMGLNTEAFF
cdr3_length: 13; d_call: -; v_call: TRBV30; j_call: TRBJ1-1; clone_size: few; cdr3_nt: TGTGCCTGGAGCGGCGGGGAGGACACTGAAGCTTTCTTT; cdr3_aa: CAWSGGEDTEAFF
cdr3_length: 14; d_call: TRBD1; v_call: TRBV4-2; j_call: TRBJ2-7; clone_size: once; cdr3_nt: TGTGCCAGCAGCCAAGGGACAGGGGACTACGAGCAGTACTTC; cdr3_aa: CASSQGTGDYEQYF
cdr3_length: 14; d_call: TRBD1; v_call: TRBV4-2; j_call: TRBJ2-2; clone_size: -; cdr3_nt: TGTGCCAGCAGCCAAGGACAGGGGTCCGGGGAGCTGTTTTTT; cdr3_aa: CASSQGQGSGELFF
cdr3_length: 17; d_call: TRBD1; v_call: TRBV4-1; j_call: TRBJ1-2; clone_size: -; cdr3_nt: TGCGCCAGCAGCCAAGCCGGGACAGGGGTGCTGTTCGATGGCTACACCTTC; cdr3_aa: CASSQAGTGVLFDGYTF
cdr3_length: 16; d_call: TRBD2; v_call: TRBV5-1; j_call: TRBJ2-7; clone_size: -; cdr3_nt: TGCGCCAGCAGCAAGACGGACGGGAGGGCCCCCTACGAGCAGTACTTC; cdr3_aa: CASSKTDGRAPYEQYF
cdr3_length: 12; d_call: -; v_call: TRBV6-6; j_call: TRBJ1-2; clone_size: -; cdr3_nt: TGTGCCAGCGGAGGCCCCTTTTATGGCTACACCTTC; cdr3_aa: CASGGPFYGYTF
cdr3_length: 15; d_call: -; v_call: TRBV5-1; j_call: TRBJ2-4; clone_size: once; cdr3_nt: TGCGCCACCGGACCCGGGGATGGAGCCAAAAACATTCAGTACTTC; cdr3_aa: CATGPGDGAKNIQYF